Each of the 4 T cell receptor beta chains below was sequenced from the same sample in a study of post-analysis software for immune sequencing data. Included in the TCR beta cDNA libraries were unique molecular identifiers. TCRdb re-analysed the PCR reads in MiXCR, keeping a single row per CDR3 protein. The table shows about 160,000 distinct CDR3 sequences, with about 37% occurring only once. This specimen consisted of blood, obtained after autologous hematopoietic stem cell transplantation. The source of these receptors is a girl between 10 and 17 years old with multiple sclerosis.

The J gene is TRBJ2-7, the V gene TRBV29-1; D may be TRBD1 or TRBD2 (6 bases each). Germline V gene data show CDR1 as SQVTM and CDR2 as ANQGSEA. The CDR3 consists of 12 residues. V lost 4 bases and J 3 bases, leaving 10 bases between the germline ends. The CDR3 DNA reads TGCAGCGTTGGAGGGGGGAGCTACGAGCAGTACTTC. Translation: CSVGGGSYEQYF.

This clonotype was seen only a few times. For the CDR3, the DNA is TGTGCCAGCAGCTTCAGCGGGAGTTATGAGCAGTTCTTC. It encodes CASSFSGSYEQFF. The chain is built from TRBV7-8 and TRBJ2-1; TRBD2 matches 8 bases. J gave up 8 bases and V 3 bases, and 3 bases lay outside the gene matches. This CDR3 comprises 13 residues. CDR1 and CDR2 (germline): SGHVS, FQNEAQ.

V is TRBV12-3 or TRBV12-4 and J is TRBJ2-7; TRBD1 matches 8 bases. J gave up 5 bases and V 6 bases, and 12 bases lay outside the gene matches. The CDR3 has 15 amino acids. The DNA of the CDR3 is TGTGCCAGCAGCCATGGACAGGGTGGGTCTCACGAGCAGTACTTC. The encoded protein is CASSHGQGGSHEQYF.

This sequence joins TRBV20-1 and TRBJ2-5; D is undetermined. Germline V gene sequence: CDR1 DFQATT, CDR2 SNEGSKA (reference sequence). V lost 5 bases, J lost 2 bases, and 15 bases lay in between. This CDR3 contains 14 residues. CDR3 nucleotides: TGCAGTGCTGGACGTCTGGCGGCACAAGAGACCCAGTACTTC. Translating gives CSAGRLAAQETQYF.